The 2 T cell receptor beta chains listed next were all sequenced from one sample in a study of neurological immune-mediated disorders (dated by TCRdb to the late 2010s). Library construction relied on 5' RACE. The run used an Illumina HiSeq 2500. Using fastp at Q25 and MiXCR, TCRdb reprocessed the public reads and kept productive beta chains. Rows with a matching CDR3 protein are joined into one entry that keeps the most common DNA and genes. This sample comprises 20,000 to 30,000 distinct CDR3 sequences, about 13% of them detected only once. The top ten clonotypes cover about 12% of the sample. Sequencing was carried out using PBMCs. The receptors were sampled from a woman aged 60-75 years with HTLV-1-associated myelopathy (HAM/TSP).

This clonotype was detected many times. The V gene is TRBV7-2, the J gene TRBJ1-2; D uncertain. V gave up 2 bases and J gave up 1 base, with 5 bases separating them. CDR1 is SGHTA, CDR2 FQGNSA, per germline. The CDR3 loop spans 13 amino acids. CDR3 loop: CASSLQSNYGYTF. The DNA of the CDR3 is TGTGCCAGCAGCTTACAGAGTAACTATGGCTACACCTTC. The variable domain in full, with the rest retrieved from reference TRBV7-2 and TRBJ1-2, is GAGVSQSPSNKVTEKGKDVELRCDPISGHTALYWYRQSLGQGLEFLIYFQGNSAPDKSGLPSDRFSAERTGGSVSTLTIQRTQQEDSAVYLCASSLQSNYGYTFGSGTRLTVV.

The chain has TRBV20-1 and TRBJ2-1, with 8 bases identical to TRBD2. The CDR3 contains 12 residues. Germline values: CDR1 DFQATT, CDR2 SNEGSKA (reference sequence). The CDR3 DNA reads TGCCGGGGGGCGGGGGGAAACAATGAGCAGTTCTTC. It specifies CRGAGGNNEQFF.